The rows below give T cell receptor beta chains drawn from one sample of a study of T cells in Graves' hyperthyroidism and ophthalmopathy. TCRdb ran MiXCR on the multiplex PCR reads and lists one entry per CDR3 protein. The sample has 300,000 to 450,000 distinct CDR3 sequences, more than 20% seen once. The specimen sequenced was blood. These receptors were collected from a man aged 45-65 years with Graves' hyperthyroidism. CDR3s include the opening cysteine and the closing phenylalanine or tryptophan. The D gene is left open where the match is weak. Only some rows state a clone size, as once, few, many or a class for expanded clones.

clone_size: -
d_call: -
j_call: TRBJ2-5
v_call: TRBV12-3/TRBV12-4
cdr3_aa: CASSLQDGVGETQYF
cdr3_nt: TGTGCCAGCAGTCTCCAGGACGGGGTCGGAGAGACCCAGTACTTC

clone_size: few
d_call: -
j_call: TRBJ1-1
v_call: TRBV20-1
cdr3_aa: CSAQRRGSVGAFF
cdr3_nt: TGCAGTGCTCAGAGGAGGGGGTCAGTGGGAGCTTTCTTT

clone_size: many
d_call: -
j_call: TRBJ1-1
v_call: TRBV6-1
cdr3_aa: CASSGELNTEAFF
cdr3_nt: TGTGCCAGCAGCGGGGAACTGAACACTGAAGCTTTCTTT

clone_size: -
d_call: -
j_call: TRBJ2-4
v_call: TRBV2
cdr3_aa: CASSEGQAKNIQYF
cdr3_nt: TGTGCCAGCAGTGAGGGACAAGCCAAAAACATTCAGTACTTC

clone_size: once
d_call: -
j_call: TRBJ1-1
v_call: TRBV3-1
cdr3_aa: CATGRGGPNTEAFF
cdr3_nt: TGTGCCACAGGGCGGGGGGGGCCGAACACTGAAGCTTTCTTT

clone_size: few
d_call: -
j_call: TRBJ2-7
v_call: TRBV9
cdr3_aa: CASSSPEGSEQYF
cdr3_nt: TGTGCCAGCAGCTCCCCCGAAGGCAGCGAGCAGTACTTC

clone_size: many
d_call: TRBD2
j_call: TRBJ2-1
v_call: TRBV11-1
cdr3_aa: CASSRGRLAGRYNEQFF
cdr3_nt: TGTGCCAGCAGCCGGGGAAGACTAGCGGGTCGATACAATGAGCAGTTCTTC

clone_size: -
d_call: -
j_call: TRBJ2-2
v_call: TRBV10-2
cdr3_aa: CASRVTLPTGTGELFF
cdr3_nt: TGCGCCAGCAGGGTAACCCTTCCAACAGGGACCGGGGAGCTGTTTTTT

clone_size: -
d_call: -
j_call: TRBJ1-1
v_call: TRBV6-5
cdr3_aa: CASSYSIDTEAFF
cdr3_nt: TGTGCCAGCAGTTACTCGATTGACACTGAAGCTTTCTTT

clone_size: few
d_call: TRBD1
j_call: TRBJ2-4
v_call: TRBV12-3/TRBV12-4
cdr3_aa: CARRGQGCQAGPKNIQYF
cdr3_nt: TGTGCCAGAAGAGGACAGGGGTGCCAAGCGGGACCCAAAAACATTCAGTACTTC

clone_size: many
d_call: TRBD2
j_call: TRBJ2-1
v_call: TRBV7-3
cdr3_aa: CASRVSGRADNEQFF
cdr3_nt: TGTGCCAGCAGGGTGAGCGGGAGGGCAGACAATGAGCAGTTCTTC

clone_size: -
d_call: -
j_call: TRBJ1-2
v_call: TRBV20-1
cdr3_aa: CSARDGQYYGYTF
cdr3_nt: TGCAGTGCTAGAGATGGACAGTACTATGGCTACACCTTC

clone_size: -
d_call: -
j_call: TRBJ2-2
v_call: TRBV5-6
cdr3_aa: CASHPTGRTGELFF
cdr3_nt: TGTGCCAGCCACCCTACAGGGCGGACCGGGGAGCTGTTTTTT

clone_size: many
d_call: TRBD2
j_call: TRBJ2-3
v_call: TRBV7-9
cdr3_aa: CASSMGGSPDTQYF
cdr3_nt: TGTGCCAGCAGCATGGGGGGGTCCCCAGATACGCAGTATTTT

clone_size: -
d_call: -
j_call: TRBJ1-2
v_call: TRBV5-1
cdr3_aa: CASSLGLVDSFGGYTF
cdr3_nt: TGCGCCAGCAGCTTGGGGCTCGTGGACAGCTTTGGTGGCTACACCTTC

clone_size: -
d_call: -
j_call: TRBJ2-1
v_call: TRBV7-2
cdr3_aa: CASSLSLYFNEQLF
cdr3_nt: TGTGCCAGCAGCTTGAGCCTTTATTTCAATGAGCAGCTCTTC

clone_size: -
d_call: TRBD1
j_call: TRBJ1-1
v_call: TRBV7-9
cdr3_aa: CASSYPGQGAKNTEAFF
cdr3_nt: TGTGCCAGCAGCTACCCGGGACAGGGGGCGAAGAACACTGAAGCTTTCTTT

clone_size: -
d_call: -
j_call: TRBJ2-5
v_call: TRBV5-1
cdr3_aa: CASNEHETQYF
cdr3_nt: TGCGCCAGCAACGAACACGAGACCCAGTACTTC

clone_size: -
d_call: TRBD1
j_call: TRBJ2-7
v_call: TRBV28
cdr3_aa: CASNLGQGFSYEQYF
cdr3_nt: TGTGCCAGCAACTTGGGACAGGGATTCTCCTACGAGCAGTACTTC

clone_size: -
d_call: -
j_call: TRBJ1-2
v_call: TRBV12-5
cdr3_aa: CASGPRRYGYTF
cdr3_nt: TGTGCTAGTGGCCCCCGGCGTTATGGCTACACCTTC

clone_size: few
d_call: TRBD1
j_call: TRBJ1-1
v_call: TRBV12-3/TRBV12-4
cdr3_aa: CASSFLSGGTEAFF
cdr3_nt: TGTGCCAGCAGTTTTCTATCAGGGGGCACTGAAGCTTTCTTT

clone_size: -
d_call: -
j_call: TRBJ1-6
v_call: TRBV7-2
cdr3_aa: CASSNPFKGGDNSPLHF
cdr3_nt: TGTGCCAGCAGCAACCCTTTCAAGGGAGGGGACAATTCACCCCTCCACTTT